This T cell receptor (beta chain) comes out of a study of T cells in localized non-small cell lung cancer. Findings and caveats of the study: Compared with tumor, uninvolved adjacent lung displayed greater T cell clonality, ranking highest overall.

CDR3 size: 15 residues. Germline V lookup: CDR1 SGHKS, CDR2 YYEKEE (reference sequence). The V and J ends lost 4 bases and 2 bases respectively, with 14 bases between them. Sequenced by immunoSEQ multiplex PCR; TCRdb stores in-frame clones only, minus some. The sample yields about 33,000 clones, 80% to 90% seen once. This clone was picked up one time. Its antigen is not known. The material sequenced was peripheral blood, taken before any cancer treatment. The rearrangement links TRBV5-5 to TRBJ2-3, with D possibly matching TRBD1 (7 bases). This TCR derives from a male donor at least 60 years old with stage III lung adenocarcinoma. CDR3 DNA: TGTGCCAGCAGCGCGGGACAGAGCATCACAGATACGCAGTATTTT. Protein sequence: CASSAGQSITDTQYF.